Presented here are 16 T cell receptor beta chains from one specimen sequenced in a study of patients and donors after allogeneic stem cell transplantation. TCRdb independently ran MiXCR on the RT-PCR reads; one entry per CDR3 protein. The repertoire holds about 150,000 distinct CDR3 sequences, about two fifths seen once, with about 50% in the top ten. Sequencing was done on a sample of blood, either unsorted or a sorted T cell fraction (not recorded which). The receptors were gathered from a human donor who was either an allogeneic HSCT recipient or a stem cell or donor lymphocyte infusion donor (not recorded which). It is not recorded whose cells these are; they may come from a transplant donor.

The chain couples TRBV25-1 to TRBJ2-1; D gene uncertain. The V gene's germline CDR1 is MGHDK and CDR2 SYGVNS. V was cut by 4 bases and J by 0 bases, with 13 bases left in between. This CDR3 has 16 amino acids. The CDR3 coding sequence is TGTGCCAGCAGTGTCCCCGGTTCGAGCTCCTACAATGAGCAGTTCTTC. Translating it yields CASSVPGSSSYNEQFF.

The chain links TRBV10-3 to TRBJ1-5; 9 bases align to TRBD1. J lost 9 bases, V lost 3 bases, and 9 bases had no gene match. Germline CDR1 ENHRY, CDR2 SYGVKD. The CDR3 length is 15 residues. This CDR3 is CAISDGRTGVTPQHF. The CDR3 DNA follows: TGTGCCATCAGTGACGGGAGGACAGGGGTCACGCCCCAGCATTTT.

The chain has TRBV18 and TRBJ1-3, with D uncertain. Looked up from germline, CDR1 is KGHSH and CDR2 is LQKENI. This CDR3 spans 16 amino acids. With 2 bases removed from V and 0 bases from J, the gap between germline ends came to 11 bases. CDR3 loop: CASSPVFTFSGNTIYF. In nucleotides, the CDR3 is TGTGCCAGCTCACCAGTCTTTACGTTCTCTGGAAACACCATATATTTT.

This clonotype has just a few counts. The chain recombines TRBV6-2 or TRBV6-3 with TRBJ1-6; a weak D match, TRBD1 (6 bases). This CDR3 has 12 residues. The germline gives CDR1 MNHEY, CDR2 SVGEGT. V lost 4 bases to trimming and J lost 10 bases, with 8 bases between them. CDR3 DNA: TGTGCCAGCAGTTGGACAGACTCACCCCTCCACTTT. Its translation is CASSWTDSPLHF.

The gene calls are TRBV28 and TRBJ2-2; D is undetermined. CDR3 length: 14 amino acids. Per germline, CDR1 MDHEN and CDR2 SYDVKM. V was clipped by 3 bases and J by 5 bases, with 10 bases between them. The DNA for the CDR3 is TGTGCCAGCAGTTTTTCGACGGTTACCGGGGAGCTGTTTTTT. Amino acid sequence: CASSFSTVTGELFF.

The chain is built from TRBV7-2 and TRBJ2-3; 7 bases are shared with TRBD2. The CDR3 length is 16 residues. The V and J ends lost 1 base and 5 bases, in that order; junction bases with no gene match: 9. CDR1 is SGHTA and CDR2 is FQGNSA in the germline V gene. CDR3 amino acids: CASSLVWGGTGDTQYF. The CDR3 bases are TGTGCCAGCAGCTTAGTTTGGGGGGGTACGGGAGATACGCAGTATTTT.

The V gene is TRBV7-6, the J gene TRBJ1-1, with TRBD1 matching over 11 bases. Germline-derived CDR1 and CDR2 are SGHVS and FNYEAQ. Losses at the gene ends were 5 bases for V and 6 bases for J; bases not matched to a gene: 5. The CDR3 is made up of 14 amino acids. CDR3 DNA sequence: TGTGCCAGCAGCCAAAGGGGACAGGGGGCTGAAGCTTTCTTT. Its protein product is CASSQRGQGAEAFF.

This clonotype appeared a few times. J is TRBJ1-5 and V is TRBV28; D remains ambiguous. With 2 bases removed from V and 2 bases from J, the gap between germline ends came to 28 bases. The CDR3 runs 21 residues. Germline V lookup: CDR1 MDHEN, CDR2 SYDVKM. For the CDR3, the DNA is TGTGCCAGCAGTTTACCCGGAAGCCACCTAAGCGGACGTGGTGGCAATCAGCCCCAGCATTTT. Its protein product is CASSLPGSHLSGRGGNQPQHF.

The CDR3 is CASSRGPFTGGTEAFF. As DNA, the CDR3 is TGTGCCAGCAGCCGCGGACCCTTCACCGGGGGAACTGAAGCTTTCTTT. The rearrangement uses TRBV11-2 and TRBJ1-1, with D possibly TRBD1 on 5 matching bases. The CDR3 spans 16 residues. Trimming pared 5 bases from V and 5 bases from J, leaving 21 bases between. In germline, CDR1 is SGHAT, CDR2 FQNNGV.

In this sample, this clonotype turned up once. The CDR3 protein is CASRSLPGEQYF. In nucleotides, the CDR3 is TGTGCCAGCAGATCTCTTCCGGGTGAGCAGTACTTC. The J gene is TRBJ2-7, the V gene TRBV27; D gene uncertain. V was pared by 6 bases and J by 7 bases, with 13 bases between. The CDR3 is 12 amino acids. Per the germline V gene, CDR1 is MNHEY and CDR2 is SMNVEV (reference sequence).

As DNA, the CDR3 is TGCAGTGCTAGAGATCCAGGGAGTGGCTACACCTTC. Translation gives CSARDPGSGYTF. The rearrangement uses TRBV20-1 and TRBJ1-2, with TRBD1 as a possible D gene (5 bases). The CDR3 is 12 amino acids. Germline V gene data show CDR1 as DFQATT and CDR2 as SNEGSKA (reference sequence). V was cut by 0 bases and J by 7 bases, with 9 bases left in between.

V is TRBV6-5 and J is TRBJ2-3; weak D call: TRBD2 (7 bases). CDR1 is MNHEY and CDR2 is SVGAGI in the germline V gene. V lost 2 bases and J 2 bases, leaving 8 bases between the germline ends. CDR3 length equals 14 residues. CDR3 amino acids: CASSYGGATDTQYF. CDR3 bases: TGTGCCAGCAGTTACGGGGGGGCCACAGATACGCAGTATTTT.

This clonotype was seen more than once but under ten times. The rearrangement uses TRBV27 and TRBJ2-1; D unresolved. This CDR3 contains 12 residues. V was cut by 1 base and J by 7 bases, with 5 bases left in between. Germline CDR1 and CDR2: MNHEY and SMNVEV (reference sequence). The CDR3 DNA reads TGTGCCAGCAGTTTATTTGGAAATGAGCAGTTCTTC. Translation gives CASSLFGNEQFF.

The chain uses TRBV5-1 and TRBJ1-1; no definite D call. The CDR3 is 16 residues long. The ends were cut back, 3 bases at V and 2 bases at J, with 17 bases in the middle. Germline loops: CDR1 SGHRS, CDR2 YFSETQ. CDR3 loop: CASSSNPGGFNTEAFF. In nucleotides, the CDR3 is TGCGCCAGCAGCTCTAATCCAGGAGGGTTTAACACTGAAGCTTTCTTT.

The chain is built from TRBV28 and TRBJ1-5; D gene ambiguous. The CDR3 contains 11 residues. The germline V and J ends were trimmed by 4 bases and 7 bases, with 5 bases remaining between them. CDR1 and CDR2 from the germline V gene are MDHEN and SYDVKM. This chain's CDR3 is CASSWGQPQHF. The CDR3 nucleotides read TGTGCCAGCAGTTGGGGACAGCCCCAGCATTTT.

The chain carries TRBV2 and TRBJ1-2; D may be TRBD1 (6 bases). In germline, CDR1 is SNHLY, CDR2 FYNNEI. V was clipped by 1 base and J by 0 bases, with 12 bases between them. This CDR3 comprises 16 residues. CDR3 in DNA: TGTGCCAGCAGTGAAGTATGGGGGGGCCCTAACTATGGCTACACCTTC. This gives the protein CASSEVWGGPNYGYTF.